The TCR beta chain under discussion was sequenced for a study of T cell responses to AZD1222 COVID-19 vaccine. For this clone: As yet, its antigen is unknown.

Clones were sequenced by immunoSEQ multiplex PCR, and TCRdb holds only the in-frame ones, with some missing. The table lists tens of thousands of clones, around 87% of them singletons. With 0 bases removed from V and 8 bases from J, the gap between germline ends came to 15 bases. The CDR3 consists of 14 residues. Germline V gene lookup returns CDR1 SGHRS and CDR2 YFSETQ. Study-wide points: Unmutated variant regions are reportedly targeted by nearly half of spike-specific TCRs. Donors, mostly white British, included more females; clonal diversity was possibly underestimated.

The chain employs TRBV5-1 and TRBJ2-7; D is possibly TRBD2 (5 bases). This sample comprised peripheral blood, obtained 28 days after the second AZD1222 dose. This sequence originates from an adult who received the AZD1222 COVID-19 vaccine. Written as DNA, the CDR3 is TGCGCCAGCAGCTTGGGGACTGGCGGTTTAAAGCAGTACTTC. Translating gives CASSLGTGGLKQYF.